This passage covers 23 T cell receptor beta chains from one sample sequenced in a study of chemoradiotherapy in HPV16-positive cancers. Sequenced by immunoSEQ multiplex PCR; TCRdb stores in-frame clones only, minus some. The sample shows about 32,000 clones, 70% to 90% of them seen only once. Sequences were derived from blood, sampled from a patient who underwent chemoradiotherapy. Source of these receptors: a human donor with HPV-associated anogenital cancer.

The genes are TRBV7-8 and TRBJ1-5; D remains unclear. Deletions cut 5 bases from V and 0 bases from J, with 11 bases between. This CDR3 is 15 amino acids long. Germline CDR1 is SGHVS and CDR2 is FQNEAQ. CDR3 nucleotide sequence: TGTGCCAGCAGCATCACAGCAATTAGCAATCAGCCCCAGCATTTT. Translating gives CASSITAISNQPQHF.

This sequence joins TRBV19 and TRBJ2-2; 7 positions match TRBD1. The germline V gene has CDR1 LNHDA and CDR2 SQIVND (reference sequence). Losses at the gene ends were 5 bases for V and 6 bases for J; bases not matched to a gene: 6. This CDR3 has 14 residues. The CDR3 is CASSSGQEAGELFF. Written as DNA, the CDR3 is TGTGCCAGTAGTTCCGGACAGGAGGCCGGGGAGCTGTTTTTT.

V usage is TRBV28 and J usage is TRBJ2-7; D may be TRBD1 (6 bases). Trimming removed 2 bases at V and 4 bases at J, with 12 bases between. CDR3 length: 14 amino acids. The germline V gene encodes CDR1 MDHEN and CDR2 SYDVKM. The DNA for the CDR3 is TGTGCCAGCAGTTTAGAGGCAGGGGCATACGAGCAGTACTTC. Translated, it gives CASSLEAGAYEQYF.

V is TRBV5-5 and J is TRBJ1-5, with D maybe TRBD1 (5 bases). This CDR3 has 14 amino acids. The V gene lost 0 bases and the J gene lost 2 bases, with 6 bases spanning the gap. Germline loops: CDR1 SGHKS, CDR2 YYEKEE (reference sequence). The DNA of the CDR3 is TGTGCCAGCAGCTTGGTAGGGGGCAATCAGCCCCAGCATTTT. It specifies CASSLVGGNQPQHF.

Here the CDR3 DNA reads TGTGCCAGCAGCGCCCAAGGTGGACAGGGGGCAAACATTCAGTACTTC. This gives the protein CASSAQGGQGANIQYF. This chain connects TRBV9 to TRBJ2-4; the match to TRBD1 covers 11 bases. The CDR3 has 16 residues. Trimming cost V 3 bases and J 6 bases; bases outside gene matches: 8. The germline CDR1 and CDR2 sequences are SGDLS and YYNGEE.

The CDR3 nucleotides are TGTGCCAGCAGTTTGGCCGTATCCTACGAGCAGTACTTC. Its protein is CASSLAVSYEQYF. The chain uses TRBV27 and TRBJ2-7; D remains unclear. The CDR3 is 13 residues long. Between the trimmed V and J ends, which lost 3 bases and 1 base, there was a span of 7 bases. Germline V gene data show CDR1 as MNHEY and CDR2 as SMNVEV (reference sequence).

CDR3: CASSPQGAGELFF. The CDR3 nucleotides are TGTGCCAGCTCACCACAGGGGGCCGGGGAGCTGTTTTTT. The chain couples TRBV18 to TRBJ2-2, with D possibly matching TRBD1 (6 bases). This CDR3 comprises 13 residues. Germline CDR1 is KGHSH and CDR2 is LQKENI. Trimming took 1 base from V and 6 from J, leaving 6 bases between them.

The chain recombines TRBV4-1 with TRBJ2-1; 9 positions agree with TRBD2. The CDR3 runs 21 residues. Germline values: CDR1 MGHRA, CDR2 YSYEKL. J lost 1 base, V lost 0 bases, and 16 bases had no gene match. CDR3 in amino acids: CASSQEFQRGVSRGSYNEQFF. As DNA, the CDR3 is TGCGCCAGCAGCCAAGAATTCCAGCGGGGGGTTAGTAGGGGGTCCTACAATGAGCAGTTCTTC.

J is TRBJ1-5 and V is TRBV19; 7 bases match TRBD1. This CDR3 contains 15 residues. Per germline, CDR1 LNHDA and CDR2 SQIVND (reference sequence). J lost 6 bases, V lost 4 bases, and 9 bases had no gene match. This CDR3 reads CASSKNRGVGQPQHF. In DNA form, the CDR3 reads TGTGCCAGTAGTAAAAACAGGGGTGTAGGTCAGCCCCAGCATTTT.

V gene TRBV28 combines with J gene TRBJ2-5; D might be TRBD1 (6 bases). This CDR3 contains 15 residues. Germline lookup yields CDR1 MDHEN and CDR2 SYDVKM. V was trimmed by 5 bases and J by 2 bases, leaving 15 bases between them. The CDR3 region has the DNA TGTGCCAGCAGTCACCAGGGGCCAGGTCAAGAGACCCAGTACTTC. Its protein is CASSHQGPGQETQYF.

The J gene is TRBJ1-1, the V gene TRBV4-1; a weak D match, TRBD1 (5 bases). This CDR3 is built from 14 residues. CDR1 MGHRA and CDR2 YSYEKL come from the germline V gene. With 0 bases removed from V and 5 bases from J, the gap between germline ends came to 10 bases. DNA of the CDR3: TGCGCCAGCAGCCAAGAGGGCGGGGGGACTGAAGCTTTCTTT. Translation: CASSQEGGGTEAFF.

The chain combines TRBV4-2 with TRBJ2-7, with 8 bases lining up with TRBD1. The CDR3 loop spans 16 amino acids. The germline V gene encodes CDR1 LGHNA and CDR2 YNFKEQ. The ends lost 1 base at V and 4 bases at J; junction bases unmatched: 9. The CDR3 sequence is CASSQGSSGQVYEQYF. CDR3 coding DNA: TGTGCCAGCAGCCAAGGGTCCTCGGGACAGGTATACGAGCAGTACTTC.

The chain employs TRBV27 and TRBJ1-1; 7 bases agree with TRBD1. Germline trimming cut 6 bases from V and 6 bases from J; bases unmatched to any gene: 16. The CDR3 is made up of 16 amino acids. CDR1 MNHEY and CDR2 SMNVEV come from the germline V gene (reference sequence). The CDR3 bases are TGTGCCAGCAGGTCGGACAGGCTACATACGGGGGCTGAAGCTTTCTTT. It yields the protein CASRSDRLHTGAEAFF.

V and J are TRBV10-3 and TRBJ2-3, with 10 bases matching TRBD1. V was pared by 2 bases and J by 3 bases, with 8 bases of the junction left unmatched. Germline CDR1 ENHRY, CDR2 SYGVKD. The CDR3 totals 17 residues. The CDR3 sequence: CAISEGGRTGGTDTQYF. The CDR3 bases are TGTGCCATCAGTGAGGGCGGTCGGACAGGGGGTACAGATACGCAGTATTTT.

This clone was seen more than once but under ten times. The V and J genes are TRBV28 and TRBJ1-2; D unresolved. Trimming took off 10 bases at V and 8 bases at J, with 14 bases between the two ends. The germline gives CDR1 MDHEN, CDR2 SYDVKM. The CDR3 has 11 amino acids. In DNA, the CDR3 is TGTGCCACCGCCTTGGGTCGGGGCTACACCTTC. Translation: CATALGRGYTF.

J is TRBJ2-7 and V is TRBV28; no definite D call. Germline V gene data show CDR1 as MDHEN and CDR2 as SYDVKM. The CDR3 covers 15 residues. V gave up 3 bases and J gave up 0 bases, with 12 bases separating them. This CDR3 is CASSFIHTSSYEQYF. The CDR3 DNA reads TGTGCCAGCAGTTTTATCCACACGAGCTCCTACGAGCAGTACTTC.

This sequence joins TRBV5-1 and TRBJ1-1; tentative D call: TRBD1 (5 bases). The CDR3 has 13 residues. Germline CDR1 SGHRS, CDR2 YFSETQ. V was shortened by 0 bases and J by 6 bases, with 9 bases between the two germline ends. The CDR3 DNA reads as TGCGCCAGCAGCTTGGGACAGCCTTCTGAAGCTTTCTTT. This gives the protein CASSLGQPSEAFF.

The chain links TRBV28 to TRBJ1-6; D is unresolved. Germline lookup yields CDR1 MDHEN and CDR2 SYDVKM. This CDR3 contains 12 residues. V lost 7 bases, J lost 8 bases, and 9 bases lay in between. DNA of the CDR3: TGTGCCAGCAAAGTACGTTATTCACCCCTCCACTTT. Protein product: CASKVRYSPLHF.

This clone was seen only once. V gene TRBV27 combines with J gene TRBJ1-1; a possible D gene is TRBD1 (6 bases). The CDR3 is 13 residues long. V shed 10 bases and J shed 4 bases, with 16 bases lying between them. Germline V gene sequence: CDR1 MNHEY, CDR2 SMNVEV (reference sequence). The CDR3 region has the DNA TGTGCCACCCTTGGGGGCGCGGGCACTGAAGCTTTCTTT. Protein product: CATLGGAGTEAFF.

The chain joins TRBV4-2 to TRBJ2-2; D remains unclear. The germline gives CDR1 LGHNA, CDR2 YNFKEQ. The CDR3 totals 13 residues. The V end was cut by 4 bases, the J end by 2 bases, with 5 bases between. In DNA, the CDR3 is TGTGCCAGCAGCCCGCCCAACACCGGGGAGCTGTTTTTT. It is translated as CASSPPNTGELFF.

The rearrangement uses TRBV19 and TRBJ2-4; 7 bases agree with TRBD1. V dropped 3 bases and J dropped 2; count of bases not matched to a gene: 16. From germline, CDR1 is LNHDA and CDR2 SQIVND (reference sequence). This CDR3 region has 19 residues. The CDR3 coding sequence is TGTGCCAGTAGTATGGGCGGCGCTGGCAGGGGGACAACCAAAAACATTCAGTACTTC. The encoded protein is CASSMGGAGRGTTKNIQYF.

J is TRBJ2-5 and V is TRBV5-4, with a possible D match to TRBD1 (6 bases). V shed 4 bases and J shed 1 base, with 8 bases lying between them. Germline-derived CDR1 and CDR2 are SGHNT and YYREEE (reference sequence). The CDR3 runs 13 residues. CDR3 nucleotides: TGTGCCAGCAGCCTGGACAGCCAAGAGACCCAGTACTTC. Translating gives CASSLDSQETQYF.

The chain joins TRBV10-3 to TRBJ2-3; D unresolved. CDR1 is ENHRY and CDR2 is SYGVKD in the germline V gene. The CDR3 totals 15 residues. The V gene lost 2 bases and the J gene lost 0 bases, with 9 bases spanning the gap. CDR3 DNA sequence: TGTGCCATCAGTGAGGGGCTAGGGAGCACAGATACGCAGTATTTT. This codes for CAISEGLGSTDTQYF.